The present T cell receptor (beta chain) was sequenced within a study of beta chain features in type 1 diabetes. Study in general: Analysis included more than 90 million sorted cells drawn from all samples. Study-wide results and caveats: Reads derived from cDNA could over-represent cells showing high TCR expression. Type 1 diabetes patients had TCRB CDR3s that were shorter (moderately but significantly so) in all four CD4+ subsets. When VDJ junctions were examined, type 1 diabetes patients showed fewer insertions and more deletions.

The investigators reverse transcribed all of the isolated RNA, so they sequenced expressed TCRB transcripts. Produced via immunoSEQ multiplex PCR; TCRdb's table is partial and in-frame only. The sample yields about 360,000 clones, around 13% seen once. The sample holds a few counts of this clone. The antigen is undetermined. V was trimmed by 3 bases and J by 1 base, leaving 4 bases between them. CDR1 and CDR2 from the germline V gene are LGHNT and FRNRAP. This CDR3 comprises 13 residues. This chain connects TRBV12-5 to TRBJ2-4; D uncertain. The source is a woman aged 18 to 35 with type 1 diabetes. The sample was naive CD4+ T cells from blood. The CDR3 region is CASGLEAKNIQYF. DNA of the CDR3: TGTGCTAGTGGTTTAGAGGCCAAAAACATTCAGTACTTC.